This T cell receptor beta chain was documented in a study of yellow fever vaccine responses in identical twins. TCRdb re-called the RT-PCR reads through MiXCR, storing one row per CDR3 protein. This table holds under 4,000 distinct CDR3 sequences, approximately 81% found once. Trimming at V came to 7 bases and at J to 6 bases, leaving 13 bases not matched to a gene. The CDR3 length is 15 residues. This clonotype was seen only once. Antigen specificity is unknown. Study conclusions and caveats: Twins' T cell vaccine responses reportedly looked partly convergent, partly personalized.

Sequenced here: T cells from blood (PBMCs), unsorted or a sorted subset (not recorded which), sampled before or after yellow fever vaccination (not recorded which). The sequence came from a woman aged 18-35 years who received the yellow fever vaccine. The gene calls are TRBV23-1 and TRBJ2-7; 9 bases agree with TRBD1. TRBV23-1 is recorded as an ORF, its role being uncertain. The CDR3 region has the DNA TGCGCCAGCACACACAGGGGGCTCGGACCTTGCGAGCAGTACTTC. This codes for CASTHRGLGPCEQYF.